This T cell receptor (beta chain) was recovered during a study of lymphopenia after photon versus proton radiotherapy (dated by TCRdb to the late 2010s). With respect to the entire study: The immunological effects of photon versus proton radiation therapy were compared in patients with gastrointestinal tumors who developed high-grade lymphopenia. The 20 patients in the cohort had gastrointestinal tumors, were treated with either photon or proton therapy, and subsequently developed lymphopenia. The goal of the study was to describe how the two radiation modalities differ in their effects on the immune system.

From cysteine to phenylalanine, the CDR3 is 16 amino acids long. The retained sequence is limited to the CDR3, 48 bases, with the frame set at the first base. V is pruned by 2 bases and J by 2 bases, leaving 5 bases of the junction without a gene match. CDR1 KGHSH and CDR2 LQKENI were looked up in the germline V gene. The library was obtained by the immunoSEQ multiplex PCR assay. Deep sequencing of rearranged TCR beta loci, alongside multiparametric flow cytometry, was used to profile T cell repertoires. TCRdb took this table from immuneACCESS and kept in-frame rearrangements with V and J called. Such tables lack part of the clones; where checked against another copy, unresolved V genes explain under half of the gap, and the rest is unexplained. A total of some 25,000 clones appear in this sample, 90% of them only once. Around 0.81% of the sample comes from the top ten. Details on this clone: The antigen it binds to is not known. No base qualities exist here, and no much larger clone lies one base off it.

The study at large found these results: The authors looked at the survival association only in patients who died, and they framed better survival with proton therapy as a possibility rather than a demonstrated result. Proton-treated patients stayed relatively stable during treatment, while photon-treated patients lost naive T cells and TCR diversity and gained effector/memory populations. Across the cohort, among patients who died, a greater drop in TCR diversity after the nadir was inversely correlated with overall survival time. After the lymphocyte count nadir, oligoclonal expansion, especially of CD8+ Temra cells, was observed in photon-treated repertoires, and the drop in diversity was driven by this expansion.

This receptor was identified in a woman between 45 and 65 years old with cholangiocarcinoma. The rearranged segments are TRBV18 and TRBJ2-2, with 7 middle bases fitting TRBD1. The sequenced sample was peripheral blood, obtained from a patient treated with photon-based radiotherapy. CDR3 region: CASSPTGVPNTGELFF. At the DNA level, the sequence is TGTGCCAGCTCACCAACAGGGGTCCCAAACACCGGGGAGCTGTTTTTT. The full variable domain, completed from the reference TRBV18 and TRBJ2-2 proteins outside the CDR3, reads NAGVMQNPRHLVRRRGQEARLRCSPMKGHSHVYWYRQLPEEGLKFMVYLQKENIIDESGMPKERFSAEFPKEGPSILRIQQVVRGDSAAYFCASSPTGVPNTGELFFGEGSRLTVL.